Shown below are 21 T cell receptor beta chains from a single sample sequenced in a study of control samples from healthy donors and cancer patients. Sequenced by immunoSEQ multiplex PCR; TCRdb stores in-frame clones only, minus some. This repertoire shows some 140,000 clones, approximately 94% found once; its top ten account for approximately 6%. Specimen: blood. The receptors derive from a man aged 40-49 years in good health.

V is TRBV28 and J is TRBJ1-3, with TRBD1 matching over 7 bases. This CDR3 is 16 amino acids long. V was clipped by 6 bases and J by 0 bases; unmatched bases: 8. Germline lookup yields CDR1 MDHEN and CDR2 SYDVKM. CDR3 region: CASRYTGATSGNTIYF. The CDR3 nucleotides are TGTGCCAGCAGATACACAGGGGCGACCTCTGGAAACACCATATATTTT.

The chain has TRBV6-2 or TRBV6-3 and TRBJ1-4; TRBD1 matches 7 bases. The germline CDR1 and CDR2 sequences are MNHEY and SVGEGT. With V trimmed by 5 bases and J by 4 bases, 7 bases remained unmatched. The CDR3 spans 15 residues. CDR3 loop: CASSTPGQNNEKLFF. CDR3 sequence (DNA): TGTGCCAGCAGTACACCGGGACAGAATAATGAAAAACTGTTTTTT.

The chain uses TRBV7-9 and TRBJ1-4; D might be TRBD1 (5 bases). CDR3 size: 14 residues. The germline gives CDR1 SEHNR, CDR2 FQNEAQ (reference sequence). The V end was cut by 1 base, the J end by 5 bases, with 8 bases between. This chain's CDR3 is CASSLVGRNEKLFF. In nucleotides, the CDR3 is TGTGCCAGCAGCTTAGTGGGGCGAAATGAAAAACTGTTTTTT.

The chain recombines TRBV28 with TRBJ2-7, with 9 bases that match TRBD1. The CDR3 runs 14 residues. CDR1 MDHEN and CDR2 SYDVKM come from the germline V gene. Trimming removed 5 bases from V and 5 bases from J; junction bases left unmatched: 7. The CDR3 protein is CASSTPGQGNEQYF. The CDR3 DNA reads TGTGCCAGCAGTACCCCGGGACAGGGAAACGAGCAGTACTTC.

The chain joins TRBV30 to TRBJ1-1, with a weak D call TRBD1 (5 bases). This CDR3 has 14 residues. Per the germline V gene, CDR1 is GTSNPN and CDR2 is SVGIG (reference sequence). Trimming stripped 0 bases from V and 1 base from J, with 9 bases between. CDR3 sequence: CAWSVRGANTEAFF. The CDR3 DNA reads TGTGCCTGGAGTGTAAGGGGTGCGAACACTGAAGCTTTCTTT.

The J gene is TRBJ1-4, the V gene TRBV28; no clear D gene. The CDR3 runs to 15 residues. CDR1 MDHEN and CDR2 SYDVKM come from the germline V gene. The V gene lost 3 bases and the J gene lost 7 bases, with 15 bases spanning the gap. The CDR3 is CASSFPPGRREKLFF. The CDR3 bases are TGTGCCAGCAGTTTCCCCCCCGGGCGGCGTGAAAAACTGTTTTTT.

This clone turned up a few times. CDR3 bases: TGTGCCAGCAGCTCCACTGGGGGGGCCGGTTCTGGGGCCAACGTCCTGACTTTC. Its protein product is CASSSTGGAGSGANVLTF. The chain combines TRBV11-2 with TRBJ2-6; D perhaps matches TRBD2 (7 bases). Germline V lookup: CDR1 SGHAT, CDR2 FQNNGV. The CDR3 runs to 18 residues. V shed 4 bases and J shed 1 base, with 17 bases lying between them.

Only one count was recorded for this clone. V usage is TRBV19 and J usage is TRBJ1-6; 7 bases agree with TRBD1. Germline V gene data show CDR1 as LNHDA and CDR2 as SQIVND (reference sequence). Trimming at V came to 7 bases and at J to 5 bases, leaving 5 bases not matched to a gene. CDR3 size: 14 residues. The DNA of the CDR3 is TGTGCCAGTACCGGCACAGGGGATAATTCACCCCTCCACTTT. Its protein product is CASTGTGDNSPLHF.

This clone has only a few counts. The V gene is TRBV11-2, the J gene TRBJ1-6, with 7 bases matching TRBD1. Germline loops: CDR1 SGHAT, CDR2 FQNNGV. The CDR3 consists of 14 residues. V lost 5 bases to trimming and J lost 5 bases; unmatched junction nucleotides: 3. The CDR3 DNA is TGTGCCAGCAGCGCCGGGACAGATAATTCACCCCTCCACTTT. Translating it yields CASSAGTDNSPLHF.

CDR3 protein: CASSFLMDVPEAFF. In nucleotides, the CDR3 is TGTGCCAGCTCCTTTTTAATGGATGTGCCTGAAGCTTTCTTT. This chain joins TRBV28 and TRBJ1-1; D gene unclear. The CDR3 loop spans 14 amino acids. The V gene's germline CDR1 is MDHEN and CDR2 SYDVKM. V lost 8 bases and J lost 6, with 19 bases in between.

CDR3 region: CASSPTAPWSSPLHF. CDR3 coding DNA: TGTGCCAGCAGTCCCACGGCACCATGGAGTTCACCCCTCCACTTT. The chain carries TRBV28 and TRBJ1-6; no clear D. V lost 5 bases and J 9 bases, leaving 17 bases between the germline ends. The CDR3 consists of 15 residues. CDR1 and CDR2 (germline): MDHEN, SYDVKM.

The chain links TRBV10-3 to TRBJ1-3; D is undetermined. Germline-derived CDR1 and CDR2 are ENHRY and SYGVKD. Trimming shortened V by 3 bases and J by 0 bases, and 15 bases separated the two germline ends. This CDR3 is built from 17 residues. The CDR3 here is CAISETQLESSGNTIYF. The CDR3 DNA reads as TGTGCCATCAGTGAAACTCAGTTGGAGAGCTCTGGAAACACCATATATTTT.

The rearrangement joins TRBV6-2 or TRBV6-3 to TRBJ1-4; a possible D gene is TRBD1 (5 bases). This CDR3 has 16 amino acids. V lost 2 bases and J 0 bases, leaving 10 bases between the germline ends. Germline V gene sequence: CDR1 MNHEY, CDR2 SVGEGT. The CDR3 DNA is TGTGCCAGCAGTTACCGGGACCCTGCAACTAATGAAAAACTGTTTTTT. This translates into CASSYRDPATNEKLFF.

The J gene is TRBJ1-4, the V gene TRBV27, with 7 bases lining up with TRBD1. The V segment lost 3 bases and the J segment 8 bases; nucleotides outside the gene matches: 3. Per germline, CDR1 MNHEY and CDR2 SMNVEV (reference sequence). The CDR3 sequence is 13 residues long. CDR3 protein: CASSLARGEKLFF. CDR3 nucleotides: TGTGCCAGCAGTTTGGCCAGGGGGGAAAAACTGTTTTTT.

This chain uses TRBV18 with TRBJ2-3; D unclear. V lost 6 bases to trimming and J lost 3 bases, with 10 bases between them. The germline gives CDR1 KGHSH, CDR2 LQKENI. The CDR3 is 13 amino acids. CDR3 DNA: TGTGCCAGCTCCCCGGTGGGAACAGATACGCAGTATTTT. Its translation is CASSPVGTDTQYF. The variable domain in full, with the rest retrieved from reference TRBV18 and TRBJ2-3, is NAGVMQNPRHLVRRRGQEARLRCSPMKGHSHVYWYRQLPEEGLKFMVYLQKENIIDESGMPKERFSAEFPKEGPSILRIQQVVRGDSAAYFCASSPVGTDTQYFGPGTRLTVL.

The gene calls are TRBV2 and TRBJ1-2; D call uncertain. Trimming stripped 3 bases from V and 3 bases from J, with 5 bases between. Germline V gives CDR1 SNHLY, CDR2 FYNNEI. This CDR3 has 12 residues. In nucleotides, the CDR3 is TGTGCCAGCAGTGACAGTTACTATGGCTACACCTTC. Translated: CASSDSYYGYTF.

The CDR3 sequence is CASSLSAQRSYNSPLHF. CDR3 nucleotides: TGTGCCAGCAGTTTATCCGCCCAACGGAGCTATAATTCACCCCTCCACTTT. V and J are TRBV27 and TRBJ1-6; D ambiguous. This CDR3 has 17 residues. The germline V gene has CDR1 MNHEY and CDR2 SMNVEV (reference sequence). Trimming took off 0 bases at V and 3 bases at J, with 12 bases between the two ends.

The gene calls are TRBV18 and TRBJ1-2; 10 nucleotides agree with TRBD1. V was pared by 2 bases and J by 2 bases, with 5 bases of the junction left unmatched. The length of the CDR3 is 16 residues. The V gene's germline CDR1 is KGHSH and CDR2 LQKENI. The CDR3: CASSPGTGVLNYGYTF. CDR3 nucleotide sequence: TGTGCCAGCTCACCAGGGACAGGGGTTTTAAACTATGGCTACACCTTC.

The chain has TRBV6-1 and TRBJ1-2; no clear D. The CDR3 sequence is 15 residues long. Germline CDR1 is MNHNS and CDR2 is SASEGT. Trimming pared 0 bases from V and 7 bases from J, leaving 15 bases between. CDR3 in amino acids: CASSEAWLGLGGYTF. CDR3 coding DNA: TGTGCCAGCAGTGAAGCCTGGCTAGGGCTAGGTGGCTACACCTTC.

The chain uses TRBV6-5 and TRBJ2-7; D remains ambiguous. The germline V and J ends were trimmed by 2 bases and 7 bases, with 12 bases remaining between them. The CDR3 covers 13 residues. From germline, CDR1 is MNHEY and CDR2 SVGAGI. CDR3 sequence reads: CASSYGNPWEQYF. Written as DNA, the CDR3 is TGTGCCAGCAGTTACGGGAACCCTTGGGAGCAGTACTTC.

In nucleotides, the CDR3 is TGTGCCAGCAGCGGGACTCGGGGTGGCTACACCTTC. Residues: CASSGTRGGYTF. The rearrangement links TRBV27 to TRBJ1-2, with D possibly TRBD1 on 5 matching bases. V was shortened by 6 bases and J by 7 bases, with 12 bases between the two germline ends. Germline-derived CDR1 and CDR2 are MNHEY and SMNVEV (reference sequence). The CDR3 runs 12 residues.